This T cell receptor beta chain was documented in a study of blood T cell repertoires in COVID-19. Study-level background: The origin of the acute and convalescent COVID-19 samples was the United States, Italy and Spain. From T cells, B-cell-depleted T cells, or PBMCs came the material, which was cDNA or gDNA.

The CDR3 covers 14 residues. The germline CDR1 and CDR2 sequences are MNHEY and SVGAGI. The germline V and J ends were trimmed by 0 bases and 3 bases, with 8 bases remaining between them. Source study methods: By means of reference gene primer amplification, nucleated cell counts were estimated. TCRdb's copy holds only in-frame clones and misses some; the assay was immunoSEQ multiplex PCR. From that table come the V and J calls and clone size; the DNA was used to work out D and trimming. The profile covers around 160,000 clones, with more than 75% appearing a single time and roughly a sixth taken by the ten largest. Concerning this clone itself: The sample holds other DNA sequences that translate to the same CDR3.

The rearrangement uses TRBV6-5 and TRBJ1-2; D is perhaps TRBD1 (6 bases). The specimen sequenced was peripheral blood. This TCR was recovered from a man aged 55 to 70 with active or convalescent COVID-19. Written as DNA, the CDR3 is TGTGCCAGCAGTTACTCGGCAGGGGACTATGGCTACACCTTC. This encodes CASSYSAGDYGYTF.